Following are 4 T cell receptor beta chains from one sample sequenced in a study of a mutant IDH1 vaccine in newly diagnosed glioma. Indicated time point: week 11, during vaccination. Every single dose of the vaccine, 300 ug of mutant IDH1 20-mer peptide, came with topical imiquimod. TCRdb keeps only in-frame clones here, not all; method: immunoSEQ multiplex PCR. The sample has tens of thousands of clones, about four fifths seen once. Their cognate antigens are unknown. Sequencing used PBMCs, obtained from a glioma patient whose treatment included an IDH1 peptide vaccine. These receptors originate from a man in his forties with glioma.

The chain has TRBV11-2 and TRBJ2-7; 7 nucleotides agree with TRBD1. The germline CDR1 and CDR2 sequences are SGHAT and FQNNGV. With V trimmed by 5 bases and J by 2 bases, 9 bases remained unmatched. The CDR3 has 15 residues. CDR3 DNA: TGTGCCAGCAGCAGGAACCGGGACAGCGCCTACGAGCAGTACTTC. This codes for CASSRNRDSAYEQYF.

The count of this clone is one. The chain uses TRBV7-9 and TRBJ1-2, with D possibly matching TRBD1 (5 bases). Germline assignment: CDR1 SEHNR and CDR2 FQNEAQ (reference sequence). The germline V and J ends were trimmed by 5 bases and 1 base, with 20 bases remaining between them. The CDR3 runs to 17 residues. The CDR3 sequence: CASSPGTPGHGNYGYTF. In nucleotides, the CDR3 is TGTGCCAGCAGCCCTGGAACTCCAGGGCATGGTAACTATGGCTACACCTTC.

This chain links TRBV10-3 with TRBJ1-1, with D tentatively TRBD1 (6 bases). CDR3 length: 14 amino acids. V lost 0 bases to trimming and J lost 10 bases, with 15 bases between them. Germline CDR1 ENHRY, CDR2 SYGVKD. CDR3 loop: CAISESGTARGAFF. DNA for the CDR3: TGTGCCATCAGTGAGTCAGGAACGGCCAGGGGAGCTTTCTTT.

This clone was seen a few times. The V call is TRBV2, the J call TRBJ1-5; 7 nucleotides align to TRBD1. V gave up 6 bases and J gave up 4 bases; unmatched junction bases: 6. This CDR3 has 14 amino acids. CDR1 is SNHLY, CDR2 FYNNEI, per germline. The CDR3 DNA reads TGTGCCAGCAGCCGGGACAGTACAAATCAGCCCCAGCATTTT. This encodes CASSRDSTNQPQHF. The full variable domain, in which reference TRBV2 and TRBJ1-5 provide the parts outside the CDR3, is EPEVTQTPSHQVTQMGQEVILRCVPISNHLYFYWYRQILGQKVEFLVSFYNNEISEKSEIFDDQFSVERPDGSNFTLKIRSTKLEDSAMYFCASSRDSTNQPQHFGDGTRLSIL.